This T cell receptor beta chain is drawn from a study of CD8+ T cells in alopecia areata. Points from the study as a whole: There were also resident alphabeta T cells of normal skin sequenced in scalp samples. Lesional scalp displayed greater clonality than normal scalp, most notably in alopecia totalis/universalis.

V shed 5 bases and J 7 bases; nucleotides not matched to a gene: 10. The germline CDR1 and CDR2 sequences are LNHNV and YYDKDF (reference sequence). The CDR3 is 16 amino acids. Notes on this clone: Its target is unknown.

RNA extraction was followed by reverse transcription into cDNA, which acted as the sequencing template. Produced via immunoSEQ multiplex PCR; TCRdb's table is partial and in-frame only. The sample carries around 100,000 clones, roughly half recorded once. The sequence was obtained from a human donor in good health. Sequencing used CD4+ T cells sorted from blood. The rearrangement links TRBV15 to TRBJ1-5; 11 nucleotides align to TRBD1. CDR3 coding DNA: TGTGCCACCAGCCGTGGGGACAGGGGGGCTTGGCAGCCCCAGCATTTT. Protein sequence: CATSRGDRGAWQPQHF.